These T cell receptor beta chains were read from a single sample in a study of response to subunit inactivated influenza vaccine. TCRdb redid the calling of the RT-PCR reads with MiXCR, one entry per CDR3 protein. The sample lists about 570,000 distinct CDR3 sequences, 10% to 12% seen once, with 9.5% to 11% in the top ten. These data were also reused for a study on T cells expressing NK-cell markers.

The source was PBMCs from blood, collected on the day of vaccination. The receptors were sampled from a man aged 45-65 years who received an inactivated influenza vaccine. Both conserved end residues are part of each CDR3. Fields, in order: V gene, D gene, J gene, CDR3 length, clone size, CDR3 DNA, CDR3 protein. A D gene is named only where the DNA matches it firmly. Clone size is stated in some rows and not others, as once, few, many or a class when expanded.

>TRBV5-1|.|TRBJ2-3|14|.
TGCGCCAGCAGCTGGACAGACTACACAGATACGCAGTATTTT
CASSWTDYTDTQYF
>TRBV20-1|.|TRBJ2-5|13|.
TGCAGTGCTGGCAACAGGGTACAAGAGACCCAGTACTTC
CSAGNRVQETQYF
>TRBV9|TRBD2|TRBJ2-1|15|.
TGTGCCAGCAGCGTAGAGGTAAGACTAGCGGCTGAGCAGTTCTTC
CASSVEVRLAAEQFF
>TRBV7-2|TRBD1|TRBJ1-2|13|.
TGTGCCAGCAGCCGAGGGACAGTTGATGGCTACACCTTC
CASSRGTVDGYTF
>TRBV10-2|TRBD1|TRBJ1-2|13|few
TGCGCCAGCAGTGTTCGACAGGGGTATGGCTACACCTTC
CASSVRQGYGYTF
>TRBV5-1|TRBD1|TRBJ2-2|18|few
TGCGCCAGCAGCTTGGTCACAGGGGGCATTGGGAACCCCGGGGAGCTGTTTTTT
CASSLVTGGIGNPGELFF
>TRBV5-1|TRBD2|TRBJ2-5|16|.
TGCGCCAGCAGGTCCGTCGGGGGGGCTATGGAAGAGACCCAGTACTTC
CASRSVGGAMEETQYF
>TRBV20-1|.|TRBJ2-5|15|.
TGCAGTGCTAGGTCGGGCAGCCTCGGGAAAGAGACCCAGTACTTC
CSARSGSLGKETQYF
>TRBV5-1|TRBD1|TRBJ2-1|15|few
TGCGCCAGCAGCTTCGGGACAGGGGGCTTCAATGAGCAGTTCTTC
CASSFGTGGFNEQFF
>TRBV7-2|TRBD1|TRBJ2-3|17|.
TGTGCCAGCAGCTTAACCCGGACAGGCCCCAGCACAGATACGCAGTATTTT
CASSLTRTGPSTDTQYF
>TRBV12-3/TRBV12-4|TRBD2|TRBJ2-5|14|.
TGTGCCAGCAGTTTGAGAGCGGGGCGGGAGACCCAGTACTTC
CASSLRAGRETQYF
>TRBV12-3/TRBV12-4|TRBD1|TRBJ1-5|16|.
TGTGCCAGCAGCGCCCAGGGGGGGGGCTCGAGTCAGCCCCAGCATTTT
CASSAQGGGSSQPQHF
>TRBV20-1|.|TRBJ2-1|15|few
TGCAGTGCTAGGAGCCCGGCAGGGAAGGGCGATGAGCAGTTCTTC
CSARSPAGKGDEQFF
>TRBV12-3/TRBV12-4|.|TRBJ2-7|13|.
TGTGCCAGCAGTTTACAGAGCAACTACGAGCAGTACTTC
CASSLQSNYEQYF
>TRBV4-1|.|TRBJ2-5|16|.
TGCGCCAGCAGCCCAGGCCGAAGGACTTGGGAAGAGACCCAGTACTTC
CASSPGRRTWEETQYF
>TRBV7-9|.|TRBJ2-2|13|few
TGTGCCAGCAGCCCCTTGCTAACCGGGGAGCTGTTTTTT
CASSPLLTGELFF
>TRBV6-7|TRBD2|TRBJ2-5|18|.
TGTGCCAGCAGTTACTCTGGTCCTAGCGGAGGCCAGAGGGAGACCCAGTACTTC
CASSYSGPSGGQRETQYF
>TRBV6-2/TRBV6-3|.|TRBJ2-1|17|.
TGTGCCAGCAGTTACACTCTCCAGGGGGGGTACTACAATGAGCAGTTCTTC
CASSYTLQGGYYNEQFF